The 21 T cell receptor beta chains below all came from one sample that was sequenced in a study of T cell changes during pregnancy in multiple sclerosis. Method: immunoSEQ multiplex PCR; TCRdb's copy keeps in-frame clones and lacks some. The data show approximately 66,000 clones, with approximately 92% seen just once and roughly 1.9% held by the top ten. The material was peripheral blood, obtained in the third trimester of pregnancy. The receptor source for this set is a female donor in good health, enrolled as a control in a pregnancy study.

The chain links TRBV11-2 to TRBJ1-1; 8 nucleotides line up with TRBD1. With V trimmed by 1 base and J by 4 bases, 5 bases remained unmatched. Germline CDR1 is SGHAT and CDR2 is FQNNGV. This CDR3 has 15 amino acids. The CDR3 here is CASSLGGTGITEAFF. CDR3 nucleotide sequence: TGTGCCAGCAGCTTAGGGGGGACAGGCATCACTGAAGCTTTCTTT.

This chain connects TRBV4-1 to TRBJ2-2; weak D call: TRBD1 (6 bases). The ends were cut back, 1 base at V and 4 bases at J, with 10 bases in the middle. Per germline, CDR1 MGHRA and CDR2 YSYEKL. The CDR3 has 15 amino acids. This chain's CDR3 is CASSQASQGTGELFF. The DNA for the CDR3 is TGCGCCAGCAGCCAAGCTTCACAGGGCACCGGGGAGCTGTTTTTT.

The V call is TRBV27, the J call TRBJ2-7, with TRBD1 matching over 9 bases. The germline gives CDR1 MNHEY, CDR2 SMNVEV (reference sequence). The CDR3 has 19 amino acids. The trim removed 3 bases at V and 7 bases at J, leaving 22 bases unmatched. The CDR3 nucleotides read TGTGCCAGCAGTTTCCCTCCCTACAGGGGGCGCAACCCCCCCCGGGAGCAGTACTTC. It yields the protein CASSFPPYRGRNPPREQYF.

The chain uses TRBV9 and TRBJ1-2; D may be TRBD1 (5 bases). The ends were cut back, 4 bases at V and 7 bases at J, with 17 bases in the middle. Germline CDR1 is SGDLS and CDR2 is YYNGEE. CDR3 size: 14 residues. CDR3 nucleotides: TGTGCCAGCAGCCCCCCCGGGGGTTCACTTGGCTACACCTTC. Protein sequence: CASSPPGGSLGYTF.

The chain is built from TRBV4-1 and TRBJ2-5; TRBD1 aligns across 11 bases. V dropped 0 bases and J dropped 9; count of bases not matched to a gene: 9. Germline V gene lookup returns CDR1 MGHRA and CDR2 YSYEKL. The CDR3 sequence is 16 residues long. The CDR3 spells CASSQDGTGGLGAQYF. The CDR3 nucleotides read TGCGCCAGCAGCCAAGATGGGACAGGGGGGCTTGGGGCCCAGTACTTC.

The chain links TRBV5-1 to TRBJ2-1; D might be TRBD2 (6 bases). Germline V CDR1 and CDR2: SGHRS, YFSETQ. Trimming removed 3 bases at V and 6 bases at J, with 13 bases between. CDR3 length: 14 amino acids. CDR3 sequence reads: CASSYASDVNEQFF. The CDR3 coding sequence is TGCGCCAGCAGCTACGCTAGCGACGTCAATGAGCAGTTCTTC.

The rearrangement uses TRBV30 and TRBJ2-3; no definite D call. The germline V and J ends were trimmed by 1 base and 1 base, with 12 bases remaining between them. Germline loops: CDR1 GTSNPN, CDR2 SVGIG (reference sequence). The CDR3 has 15 amino acids. CDR3 sequence: CAWSGYGSGTDTQYF. CDR3 nucleotides: TGTGCCTGGAGTGGTTATGGAAGCGGCACAGATACGCAGTATTTT.

This chain joins TRBV27 and TRBJ2-3; the D is unclear. CDR1 and CDR2 (germline): MNHEY, SMNVEV (reference sequence). The CDR3 is made up of 12 amino acids. Trimming pared 5 bases from V and 5 bases from J, leaving 8 bases between. CDR3 nucleotides: TGTGCCAGCAGTCCGTCCCTAGATACGCAGTATTTT. Translation: CASSPSLDTQYF.

CDR3 region: CATTLDRWNTEAFF. The CDR3 DNA reads as TGTGCCACTACTTTAGACAGATGGAACACTGAAGCTTTCTTT. This sequence joins TRBV19 and TRBJ1-1, with D possibly TRBD1 on 5 matching bases. Per the germline V gene, CDR1 is LNHDA and CDR2 is SQIVND (reference sequence). The CDR3 is made up of 14 amino acids. V was shortened by 10 bases and J by 1 base, with 16 bases between the two germline ends.

This rearrangement joins TRBV4-2 to TRBJ1-6; 9 bases align to TRBD1. Per the germline V gene, CDR1 is LGHNA and CDR2 is YNFKEQ. The junction had 6 bases not matched to a gene; V was cut back by 1 base and J by 5 bases. The CDR3 has 17 residues. The CDR3 DNA reads TGTGCCAGCAGCCAAGCCGTGGGACAGGGAGATAATTCACCCCTCCACTTT. Translating it yields CASSQAVGQGDNSPLHF.

This chain uses TRBV6-5 with TRBJ2-7; D not resolved. Trimming shortened V by 2 bases and J by 3 bases, and 14 bases separated the two germline ends. Germline values: CDR1 MNHEY, CDR2 SVGAGI. The CDR3 has 15 residues. CDR3 loop: CASSYNPTGYYEQYF. The CDR3 DNA reads TGTGCCAGCAGTTACAACCCGACTGGATACTACGAGCAGTACTTC.

The chain couples TRBV19 to TRBJ2-1; D is unresolved. This CDR3 comprises 13 residues. Germline CDR1 is LNHDA and CDR2 is SQIVND (reference sequence). With 5 bases removed from V and 9 bases from J, the gap between germline ends came to 14 bases. CDR3 in DNA: TGTGCCAGTAGTCCGGTTAGTATTGGTGAGCAGTTCTTC. Translated, it gives CASSPVSIGEQFF. The entire variable domain, with the rest obtained from reference TRBV19 and TRBJ2-1, is as follows: DGGITQSPKYLFRKEGQNVTLSCEQNLNHDAMYWYRQDPGQGLRLIYYSQIVNDFQKGDIAEGYSVSREKKESFPLTVTSAQKNPTAFYLCASSPVSIGEQFFGPGTRLTVL.

V usage is TRBV14 and J usage is TRBJ2-2; tentatively, D is TRBD2 (6 bases). The CDR3 is 16 residues long. V shed 0 bases and J shed 0 bases, with 8 bases lying between them. Germline assignment: CDR1 SGHDN and CDR2 FVKESK. The CDR3 DNA is TGTGCCAGCAGCCAAGATTTAGCGGCGAACACCGGGGAGCTGTTTTTT. Encoded protein: CASSQDLAANTGELFF.

This clone was picked up a small number of times. The genes are TRBV10-3 and TRBJ1-5; the D gene is possibly TRBD1 (5 bases). The CDR3 spans 17 residues. Per the germline V gene, CDR1 is ENHRY and CDR2 is SYGVKD. V was cut by 0 bases and J by 2 bases, with 14 bases left in between. DNA for the CDR3: TGTGCCATCAGTGAGTCGCGGGCGGGGCAGGGCAATCAGCCCCAGCATTTT. This sequence encodes CAISESRAGQGNQPQHF.

This clone was observed a single time. V and J are TRBV19 and TRBJ2-7; a weak D match, TRBD2 (5 bases). CDR3 length: 14 amino acids. Germline CDR1 LNHDA, CDR2 SQIVND (reference sequence). V lost 4 bases, J lost 6 bases, and 16 bases lay in between. Here the CDR3 reads CASSTDGLVSEQYF. In nucleotides, the CDR3 is TGTGCCAGTAGTACCGACGGACTGGTATCCGAGCAGTACTTC.

The chain combines TRBV10-3 with TRBJ2-7; perhaps TRBD1 as D (5 bases). Germline V lookup: CDR1 ENHRY, CDR2 SYGVKD. This CDR3 comprises 14 residues. V lost 2 bases to trimming and J lost 6 bases, with 14 bases between them. As DNA, the CDR3 is TGTGCCATCAGTGAGGGACATATATTCGGCGAGCAGTACTTC. Amino acids: CAISEGHIFGEQYF.

This sequence joins TRBV27 and TRBJ1-1, with TRBD1 matching 7 bases. Germline CDR1 reads MNHEY; CDR2 reads SMNVEV (reference sequence). The CDR3 covers 14 residues. With 6 bases clipped from V and 8 bases from J, the junction kept 12 bases outside the gene matches. The CDR3 coding sequence is TGTGCCAGCAGCCCGGTCCGAGGGGGCTGGGAAGCTTTCTTT. Protein: CASSPVRGGWEAFF.

J is TRBJ1-3 and V is TRBV11-2; 9 bases line up with TRBD1. This CDR3 has 15 amino acids. Germline V gene data show CDR1 as SGHAT and CDR2 as FQNNGV. With V trimmed by 6 bases and J by 2 bases, 5 bases remained unmatched. The CDR3 DNA sequence: TGTGCCAGCAGGGACGACAGGGGGACTGGAAACACCATATATTTT. It is translated as CASRDDRGTGNTIYF.

The chain has TRBV18 and TRBJ2-7; TRBD2 aligns across 12 bases. V lost 2 bases, J lost 1 base, and 0 bases stayed unmatched. CDR1 and CDR2 (germline): KGHSH, LQKENI. The length of the CDR3 is 15 residues. In DNA form, the CDR3 reads TGTGCCAGCTCACCAGGACTAGCGGGATCCTACGAGCAGTACTTC. Translating it yields CASSPGLAGSYEQYF.

The V and J genes are TRBV7-3 and TRBJ2-1, with TRBD1 as a possible D gene (6 bases). The CDR3 totals 14 residues. Germline V gives CDR1 SGHTA, CDR2 FQGTGA. The germline V and J ends were trimmed by 4 bases and 6 bases, with 13 bases remaining between them. CDR3 sequence reads: CASSSIGQTNEQFF. In nucleotides, the CDR3 is TGTGCCAGCAGCTCAATAGGACAGACCAATGAGCAGTTCTTC.

The chain joins TRBV5-1 to TRBJ1-1; tentatively, D is TRBD1 (5 bases). Germline CDR1 and CDR2: SGHRS and YFSETQ. The CDR3 contains 16 residues. Trimming shortened V by 7 bases and J by 4 bases, and 23 bases separated the two germline ends. DNA of the CDR3: TGCGCCAGCGCCACACAAACGGGGGTAGGGAGCACTGAAGCTTTCTTT. This codes for CASATQTGVGSTEAFF.